This entry lists 16 T cell receptor beta chains sequenced from one sample in a study of spatial heterogeneity in lung cancer. TCRdb reprocessed the 5' RACE reads with MiXCR, giving one entry per CDR3 protein. This table holds around 120,000 distinct CDR3 sequences, 12% found once. The time point: blood at routine non-recurrence follow-up after resection. Whole RNA came from tumor, nontumor lung or frozen PBMC and was sequenced without being sorted. The input for sequencing was PBMCs, taken at follow-up. The receptor set was obtained from a male donor with early-stage non-small cell lung cancer.

This clonotype was seen ten or more times. The rearrangement uses TRBV29-1 and TRBJ1-1; D possibly corresponds to TRBD1 (5 bases). The V gene lost 4 bases and the J gene lost 8 bases, with 17 bases spanning the gap. Germline CDR1 and CDR2: SQVTM and ANQGSEA. CDR3 size: 13 residues. CDR3 region: CSVGRGLTAEAFF. DNA of the CDR3: TGCAGCGTTGGGAGGGGCCTTACAGCCGAAGCTTTCTTT.

The chain combines TRBV5-6 with TRBJ1-5; the D is unclear. CDR1 and CDR2 from the germline V gene are SGHDT and YYEEEE. The ends were cut back, 1 base at V and 6 bases at J, with 14 bases in the middle. The CDR3 covers 15 residues. CDR3 sequence reads: CASSLYRRVGQPQHF. The CDR3 DNA is TGTGCCAGCAGCTTGTATAGGCGGGTCGGTCAGCCCCAGCATTTT.

The chain combines TRBV5-4 with TRBJ1-4, with 7 nucleotides matching TRBD1. This CDR3 contains 15 residues. With 0 bases clipped from V and 4 bases from J, the junction kept 3 bases outside the gene matches. CDR1 SGHNT and CDR2 YYREEE come from the germline V gene (reference sequence). The CDR3 loop is CASSLGTGHNEKLFF. CDR3 bases: TGTGCCAGCAGCTTGGGGACAGGACATAATGAAAAACTGTTTTTT.

This clonotype was recorded many times. This sequence joins TRBV29-1 and TRBJ2-3; no firm D call. V shed 4 bases and J shed 1 base, with 18 bases lying between them. The germline V gene has CDR1 SQVTM and CDR2 ANQGSEA. The CDR3 extends over 16 amino acids. Here the CDR3 reads CSVVSSANYRTDTQYF. In nucleotides, the CDR3 is TGCAGCGTTGTCTCCTCCGCGAATTATCGCACAGATACGCAGTATTTT.

This clonotype has only a few counts. V and J are TRBV5-1 and TRBJ1-5, with D perhaps matching TRBD1 (5 bases). Germline V gives CDR1 SGHRS, CDR2 YFSETQ. This CDR3 comprises 14 residues. V shed 4 bases and J shed 4 bases, with 12 bases lying between them. CDR3: CASSLVGGNQPQHF. The CDR3 DNA is TGCGCCAGCAGCCTAGTTGGGGGTAATCAGCCCCAGCATTTT.

This clonotype was seen a handful of times. This rearrangement joins TRBV7-9 to TRBJ1-2, with 7 positions matching TRBD1. The CDR3 has 15 residues. Per germline, CDR1 SEHNR and CDR2 FQNEAQ (reference sequence). The V segment lost 5 bases and the J segment 1 base; nucleotides outside the gene matches: 7. The CDR3: CASSPGDRFNYGYTF. CDR3 in DNA: TGTGCCAGCAGCCCTGGGGACAGATTTAACTATGGCTACACCTTC. Looking up the rest from reference TRBV7-9 and TRBJ1-2 gives the full variable domain: DTGVSQNPRHKITKRGQNVTFRCDPISEHNRLYWYRQTLGQGPEFLTYFQNEAQLEKSRLLSDRFSAERPKGSFSTLEIQRTEQGDSAMYLCASSPGDRFNYGYTFGSGTRLTVV.

This chain uses TRBV6-5 with TRBJ2-1, with 16 positions matching TRBD2. The CDR3 has 16 amino acids. The ends lost 2 bases at V and 7 bases at J; junction bases unmatched: 2. Germline V lookup: CDR1 MNHEY, CDR2 SVGAGI. In DNA form, the CDR3 reads TGTGCCAGCAGTTACCCGGGACTAGCGGGGGGGAATGAGCAGTTCTTC. This translates into CASSYPGLAGGNEQFF.

The table lists this clonotype with many counts. The J gene is TRBJ2-1, the V gene TRBV24-1; D is unresolved. V lost 5 bases, J lost 6 bases, and 7 bases lay in between. This CDR3 region has 12 residues. The germline V gene encodes CDR1 KGHDR and CDR2 SFDVKD. The CDR3 nucleotides are TGTGCCACCAGTGGGCAGACCAATGAGCAGTTCTTC. This codes for CATSGQTNEQFF.

This clonotype was detected only a few times. This chain joins TRBV20-1 and TRBJ2-3; maybe TRBD2 (7 bases). The CDR3 contains 15 residues. Between the trimmed V and J ends, which lost 6 bases and 6 bases, there was a span of 22 bases. CDR1 and CDR2 (germline): DFQATT, SNEGSKA (reference sequence). CDR3: CSAPWGGSSVDTQYF. The CDR3 nucleotides are TGCAGTGCCCCGTGGGGGGGCTCAAGTGTCGATACGCAGTATTTT.

V gene TRBV11-2 combines with J gene TRBJ2-5; D unresolved. This CDR3 is 15 amino acids long. Germline assignment: CDR1 SGHAT and CDR2 FQNNGV. Between the trimmed V and J ends, which lost 3 bases and 3 bases, there was a span of 14 bases. CDR3 region: CASSLEPLGKETQYF. Here the CDR3 DNA reads TGTGCCAGCAGCTTGGAACCCCTCGGTAAAGAGACCCAGTACTTC.

This clonotype has more than one count but fewer than ten. The chain couples TRBV11-3 to TRBJ2-7, with no clear D. In germline, CDR1 is SGHNT, CDR2 YENEEA. V was pared by 5 bases and J by 1 base, with 12 bases between. This CDR3 is built from 14 residues. The CDR3 region is CASSRTRSSYEQYF. The CDR3 DNA sequence: TGTGCCAGCAGCCGAACAAGGTCGTCCTACGAGCAGTACTTC.

This clonotype has ten or more counts. V usage is TRBV5-1 and J usage is TRBJ1-5, with D hard to call. CDR3 length: 15 amino acids. CDR1 is SGHRS and CDR2 is YFSETQ in the germline V gene. Deletions cut 4 bases from V and 1 base from J, with 12 bases between. The DNA for the CDR3 is TGCGCCAGCAGCGCCTCCGGGATGAGCAATCAGCCCCAGCATTTT. Protein: CASSASGMSNQPQHF.

The chain couples TRBV5-6 to TRBJ1-6; TRBD1 might be the D (5 bases). The V gene's germline CDR1 is SGHDT and CDR2 YYEEEE. The CDR3 is 15 residues long. The V end was cut by 0 bases, the J end by 3 bases, with 7 bases between. CDR3 region: CASSLAQGYNSPLHF. CDR3 DNA sequence: TGTGCCAGCAGCTTGGCGCAGGGCTATAATTCACCCCTCCACTTT.

This clonotype was counted between two and nine times. This sequence joins TRBV19 and TRBJ1-5; unclear D gene. This CDR3 has 16 amino acids. The germline gives CDR1 LNHDA, CDR2 SQIVND (reference sequence). V was cut by 6 bases and J by 2 bases, with 17 bases left in between. The CDR3 DNA follows: TGTGCCAGTAGCGGCTTGGTTAGAGATGGCAATCAGCCCCAGCATTTT. The encoded protein is CASSGLVRDGNQPQHF. Filled out from reference TRBV19 and TRBJ1-5, the complete variable domain reads DGGITQSPKYLFRKEGQNVTLSCEQNLNHDAMYWYRQDPGQGLRLIYYSQIVNDFQKGDIAEGYSVSREKKESFPLTVTSAQKNPTAFYLCASSGLVRDGNQPQHFGDGTRLSIL.

V is TRBV19 and J is TRBJ2-5; 8 bases line up with TRBD2. Germline values: CDR1 LNHDA, CDR2 SQIVND (reference sequence). The CDR3 extends over 13 amino acids. V lost 5 bases, J lost 7 bases, and 6 bases stayed unmatched. This CDR3 reads CASSLAGRGTQYF. The CDR3, as DNA: TGTGCCAGTAGTTTAGCGGGGCGGGGGACCCAGTACTTC.

The gene calls are TRBV7-2 and TRBJ2-3; 7 bases map to TRBD2. Trimming at V came to 3 bases and at J to 0 bases, leaving 3 bases not matched to a gene. The CDR3 loop spans 15 amino acids. CDR1 and CDR2 from the germline V gene are SGHTA and FQGNSA. The CDR3 sequence is CASSFSGGSTDTQYF. CDR3 bases: TGTGCCAGCAGCTTCTCGGGGGGTAGCACAGATACGCAGTATTTT. Drawing the rest from reference TRBV7-2 and TRBJ2-3, the complete variable domain is GAGVSQSPSNKVTEKGKDVELRCDPISGHTALYWYRQSLGQGLEFLIYFQGNSAPDKSGLPSDRFSAERTGGSVSTLTIQRTQQEDSAVYLCASSFSGGSTDTQYFGPGTRLTVL.